One and the same sample provided the 5 T cell receptor beta chains below, sequenced in a study of tumor T cells in aggressive B-cell lymphoma. Only in-frame clones appear in the TCRdb table, and some are missing; sequencing was by immunoSEQ multiplex PCR. The sample has roughly 10,000 clones; 65% to 90% are singletons. Material for sequencing was tumor tissue. These receptors were obtained from an adult with diffuse large B cell lymphoma.

The chain recombines TRBV15 with TRBJ1-1, with 7 bases aligning to TRBD1. The CDR3 spans 13 residues. Germline CDR1 LNHNV, CDR2 YYDKDF (reference sequence). V gave up 4 bases and J gave up 4 bases; unmatched junction bases: 3. In DNA form, the CDR3 reads TGTGCCACCAGCAACGACAGGGCCACTGAAGCTTTCTTT. It encodes CATSNDRATEAFF.

V is TRBV11-2 and J is TRBJ2-7; D is perhaps TRBD1 (6 bases). Trimming removed 1 base at V and 6 bases at J, with 16 bases between. The CDR3 is 15 amino acids. Germline CDR1 reads SGHAT; CDR2 reads FQNNGV. The DNA for the CDR3 is TGTGCCAGCAGCTTAGGCGCCAGGGGAATTGGCGAGCAGTACTTC. Its protein product is CASSLGARGIGEQYF.

The CDR3 bases are TGTGCCAGTAGTACTCACAGTGAATACACTGAAGCTTTCTTT. It encodes CASSTHSEYTEAFF. V usage is TRBV19 and J usage is TRBJ1-1; D call uncertain. CDR1 and CDR2 (germline): LNHDA, SQIVND (reference sequence). This CDR3 has 14 amino acids. V was cut by 4 bases and J by 3 bases, with 12 bases left in between.

The V gene is TRBV6-6, the J gene TRBJ2-7; D is perhaps TRBD2 (6 bases). Looked up from germline, CDR1 is MNHNY and CDR2 is SVGAGI (reference sequence). The V and J ends lost 4 bases and 0 bases respectively, with 16 bases between them. This CDR3 has 16 residues. The CDR3 nucleotides read TGTGCCAGCAGTTTGCCGGGACTCCGGAGCTCCTACGAGCAGTACTTC. Translated: CASSLPGLRSSYEQYF.

The chain uses TRBV15 and TRBJ2-5; D unresolved. The CDR3 loop spans 12 amino acids. Germline assignment: CDR1 LNHNV and CDR2 YYDKDF (reference sequence). V lost 0 bases and J lost 11, with 10 bases in between. The CDR3 is CATSRDRLEQYF. The DNA for the CDR3 is TGTGCCACCAGCAGAGATCGACTGGAGCAGTACTTC.